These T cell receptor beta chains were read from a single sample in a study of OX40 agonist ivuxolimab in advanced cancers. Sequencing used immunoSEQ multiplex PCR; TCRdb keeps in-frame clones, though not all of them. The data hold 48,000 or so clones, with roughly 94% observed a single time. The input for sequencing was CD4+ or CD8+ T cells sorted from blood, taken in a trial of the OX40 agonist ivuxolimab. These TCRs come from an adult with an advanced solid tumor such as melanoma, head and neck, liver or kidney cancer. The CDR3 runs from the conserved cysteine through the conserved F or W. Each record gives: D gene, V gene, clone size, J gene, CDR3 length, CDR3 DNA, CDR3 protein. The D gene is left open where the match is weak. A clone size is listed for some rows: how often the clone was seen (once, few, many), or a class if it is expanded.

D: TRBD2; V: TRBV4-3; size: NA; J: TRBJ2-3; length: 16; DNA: TGCGCCAGCAGCCAAGATAGTGGGACTAACACAGATACGCAGTATTTT; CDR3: CASSQDSGTNTDTQYF
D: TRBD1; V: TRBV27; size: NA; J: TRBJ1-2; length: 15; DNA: TGTGCCAGCAGTGATACTGGGACAGGGGAACATGGCTACACCTTC; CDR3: CASSDTGTGEHGYTF
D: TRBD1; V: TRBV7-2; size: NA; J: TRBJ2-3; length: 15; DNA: TGTGCCAGCAGCCCGGGACAGGGCAGCACAGATACGCAGTATTTT; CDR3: CASSPGQGSTDTQYF
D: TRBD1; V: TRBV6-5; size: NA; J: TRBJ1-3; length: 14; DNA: TGTGCCAGCACGAAAGCAGGGGGAGCTGACACCATATATTTT; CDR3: CASTKAGGADTIYF
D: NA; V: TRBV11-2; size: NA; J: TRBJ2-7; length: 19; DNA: TGTGCCAGCAGCTCCATTTTAAGAAAGCTGGGAGCCGGCTCCTACGAGCAGTACTTC; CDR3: CASSSILRKLGAGSYEQYF
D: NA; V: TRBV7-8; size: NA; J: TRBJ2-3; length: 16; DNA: TGTGCCAGCAGCTCGAGGGACAATCCATCATTCGATACGCAGTATTTT; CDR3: CASSSRDNPSFDTQYF
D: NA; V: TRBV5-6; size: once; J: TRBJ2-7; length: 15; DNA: TGTGCCAGCAGTCACCCCCTCGGGGGTAGGTACGAGCAGTACTTC; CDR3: CASSHPLGGRYEQYF
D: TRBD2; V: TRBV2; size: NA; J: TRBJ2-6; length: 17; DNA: TGTGCCAGCATTAGGGGAGCGGGACTATCTGGGGCCAACGTCCTGACTTTC; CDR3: CASIRGAGLSGANVLTF
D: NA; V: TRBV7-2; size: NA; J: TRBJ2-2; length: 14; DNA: TGTGCCAGCAGCTTAGTTTACAGCGCCGGGGAGCTGTTTTTT; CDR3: CASSLVYSAGELFF
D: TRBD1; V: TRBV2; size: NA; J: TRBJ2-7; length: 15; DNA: TGTGCCAGCAATCACATGGGGGCAGGGGGCGTCGAGCAGTACTTC; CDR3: CASNHMGAGGVEQYF
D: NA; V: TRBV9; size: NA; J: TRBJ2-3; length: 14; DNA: TGTGCCAGCAGCCTTAGCGGAACCACAGATACGCAGTATTTT; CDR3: CASSLSGTTDTQYF
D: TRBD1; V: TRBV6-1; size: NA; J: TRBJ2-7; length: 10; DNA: TGTGCCAGCCGGGACAGGGGGGCCCACTTC; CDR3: CASRDRGAHF
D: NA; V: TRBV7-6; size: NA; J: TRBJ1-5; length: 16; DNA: TGTGCCAGCAGCTTAGAACCGGGGGGCAGGACTCAGCCCCAGCATTTT; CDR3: CASSLEPGGRTQPQHF
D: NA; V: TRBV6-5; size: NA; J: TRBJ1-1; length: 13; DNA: TGTGCCAGCAGTGAAGTGGCAGGGTGGACAGCTTTCTTT; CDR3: CASSEVAGWTAFF
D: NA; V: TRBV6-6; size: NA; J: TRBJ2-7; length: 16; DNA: TGTGCCAGCAGTTCCAACATGGGGGGCCCCTCCTACGAGCAGTACTTC; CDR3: CASSSNMGGPSYEQYF
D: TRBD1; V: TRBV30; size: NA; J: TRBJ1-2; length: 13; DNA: TGTGCCTGGAGTGTAGCGACAGGGGACGGCTACACCTTC; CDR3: CAWSVATGDGYTF
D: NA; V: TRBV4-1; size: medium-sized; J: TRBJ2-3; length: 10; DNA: TGCGCCAGCAGCTCCGGAACGCAGTATTTT; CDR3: CASSSGTQYF
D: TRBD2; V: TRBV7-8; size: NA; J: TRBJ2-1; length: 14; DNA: TGTGCCAGCAGCTTAATAGCGGGTGCGGATGAGCAGTTCTTC; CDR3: CASSLIAGADEQFF
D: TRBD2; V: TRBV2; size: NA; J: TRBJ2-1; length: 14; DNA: TGTGCCACCCTAGCGGGAGGGCTCTACAATGAGCAGTTCTTC; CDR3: CATLAGGLYNEQFF
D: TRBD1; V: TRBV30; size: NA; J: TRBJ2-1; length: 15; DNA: TGTGCCTGGAGTGTGGGGACAGGGGCATACGATGAGCAGTTCTTC; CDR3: CAWSVGTGAYDEQFF
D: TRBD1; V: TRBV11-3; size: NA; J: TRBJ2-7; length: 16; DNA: TGTGCCAGCAGCCCCCGACAGGGGGCAAGTGGCTACGAGCAGTACTTC; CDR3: CASSPRQGASGYEQYF
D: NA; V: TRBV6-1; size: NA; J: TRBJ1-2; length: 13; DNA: TGTGCCAGCAGTGACTATCGGGGCTATGGCTACACCTTC; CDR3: CASSDYRGYGYTF
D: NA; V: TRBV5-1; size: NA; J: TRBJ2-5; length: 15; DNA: TGCGCCAGCAGCTTACAGGGTCCCTTTGGGGAGACCCAGTACTTC; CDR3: CASSLQGPFGETQYF
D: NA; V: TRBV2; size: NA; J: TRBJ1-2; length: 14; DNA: TGTGCCAGCAAAAAAGCCGGGACACGCGATGGCTACACCTTC; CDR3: CASKKAGTRDGYTF
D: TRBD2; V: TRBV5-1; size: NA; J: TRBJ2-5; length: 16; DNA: TGCGCCAGCAGCGAGACTAGCGGGAGATTCCAAGAGACCCAGTACTTC; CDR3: CASSETSGRFQETQYF
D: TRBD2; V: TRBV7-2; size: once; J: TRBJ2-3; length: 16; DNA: TGTGCCAGCAGCTTCTTTAGCGGGAGGGGCACAGATACGCAGTATTTT; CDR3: CASSFFSGRGTDTQYF
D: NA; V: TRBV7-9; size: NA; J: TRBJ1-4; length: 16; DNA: TGTGCCAGCAGCTTCGGAGGAATCGCAACTAATGAAAAACTGTTTTTT; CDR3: CASSFGGIATNEKLFF
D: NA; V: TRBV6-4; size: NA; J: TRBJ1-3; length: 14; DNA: TGTGCCAGCAGTGACGGGGGACCTGGAAACACCATATATTTT; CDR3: CASSDGGPGNTIYF
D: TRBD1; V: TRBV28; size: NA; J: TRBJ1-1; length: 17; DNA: TGTGCCAGCAGTCCGCCTGGAGTGGCAGGGGGCAAGGATGAAGCTTTCTTT; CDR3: CASSPPGVAGGKDEAFF
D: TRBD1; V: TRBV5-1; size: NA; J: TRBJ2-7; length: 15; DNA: TGCGCCAGCAGCTTGACGGGGACAGGGATCGACGAGCAGTACTTC; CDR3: CASSLTGTGIDEQYF
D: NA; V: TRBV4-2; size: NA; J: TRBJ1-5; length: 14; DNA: TGTGCCAGCAGCCAAGAGGGGGTCAATCAGCCCCAGCATTTT; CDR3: CASSQEGVNQPQHF
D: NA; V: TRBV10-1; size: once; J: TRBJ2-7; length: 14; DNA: TGCGCCAGCACCGACCGGGACCGTCCCTACGAGCAGTACTTC; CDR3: CASTDRDRPYEQYF
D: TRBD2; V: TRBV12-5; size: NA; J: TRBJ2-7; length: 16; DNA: TGTGCTAGTGGTTTGGAGGGGACTAACCCCCGATTGGAGCAGTACTTC; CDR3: CASGLEGTNPRLEQYF
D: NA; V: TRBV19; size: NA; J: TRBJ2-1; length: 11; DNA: TGTGCCAGTAGTAACTACAATGAGCAGTTCTTC; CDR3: CASSNYNEQFF
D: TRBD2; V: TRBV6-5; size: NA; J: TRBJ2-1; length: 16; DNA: TGTGCCAGCAGTTACTCCCCAGCGGGAGATCACAATGAGCAGTTCTTC; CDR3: CASSYSPAGDHNEQFF
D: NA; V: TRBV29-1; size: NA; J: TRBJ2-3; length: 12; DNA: TGCAGCGTTGTGCCTAGTGGGGATACGCAGTATTTT; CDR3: CSVVPSGDTQYF
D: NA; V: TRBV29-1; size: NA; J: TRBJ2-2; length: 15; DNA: TGCAGCTGTGCTGGGGGGGCTACGAACACCGGGGAGCTGTTTTTT; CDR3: CSCAGGATNTGELFF
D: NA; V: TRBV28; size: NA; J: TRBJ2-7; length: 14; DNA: TGTGCCAGCAGTTTAGGGCGAGGGGTCGACGAGCAGTACTTC; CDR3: CASSLGRGVDEQYF
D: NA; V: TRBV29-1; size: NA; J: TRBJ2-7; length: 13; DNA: TGCAGCGTTGAAACAGGGATCTCCTACGAGCAGTACTTC; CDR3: CSVETGISYEQYF
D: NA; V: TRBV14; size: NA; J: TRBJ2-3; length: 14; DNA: TGTGCCAGCAGCCCATGGGGGGTCACAGATACGCAGTATTTT; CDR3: CASSPWGVTDTQYF
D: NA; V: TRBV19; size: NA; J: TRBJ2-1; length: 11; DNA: TGTGCCAGTAGGTCGGGACCTGAGCAGTTCTTC; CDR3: CASRSGPEQFF
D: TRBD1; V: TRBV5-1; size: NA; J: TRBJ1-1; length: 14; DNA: TGCGCCAGCAGGCCCGGGACAGGGGGTACTGAAGCTTTCTTT; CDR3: CASRPGTGGTEAFF
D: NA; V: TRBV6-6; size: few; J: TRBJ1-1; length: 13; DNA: TGTGCCGCCACCGACAGTTTGAACACTGAAGCTTTCTTT; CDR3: CAATDSLNTEAFF
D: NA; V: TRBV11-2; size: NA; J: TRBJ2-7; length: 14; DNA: TGTGCCAGCAGCTTAGCCCACGGGGCTTACGAGCAGTACTTC; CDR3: CASSLAHGAYEQYF
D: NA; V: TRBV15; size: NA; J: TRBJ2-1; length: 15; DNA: TGTGCCACCAGCAGCCCCGGTCGAGGGCTCGGAGAGCAGTTCTTC; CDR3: CATSSPGRGLGEQFF
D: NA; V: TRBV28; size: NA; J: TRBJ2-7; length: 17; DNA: TGTGCCAGCAGTTTAACATCGGGCCACGGCTTCTTCTACGAGCAGTACTTC; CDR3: CASSLTSGHGFFYEQYF
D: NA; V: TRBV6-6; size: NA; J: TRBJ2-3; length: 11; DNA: TGTGCCAGCACTTTACGGGATACGCAGTATTTT; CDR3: CASTLRDTQYF
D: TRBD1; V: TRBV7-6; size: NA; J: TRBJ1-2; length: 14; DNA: TGTGCCAGCAGCTCCACCGACAGGGACGCTGGCTACACCTTC; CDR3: CASSSTDRDAGYTF
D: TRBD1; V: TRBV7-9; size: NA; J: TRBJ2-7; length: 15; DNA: TGTGCCAGCAGCTTAGCGGGACAGGGGGCCTACGAGCAGTACTTC; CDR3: CASSLAGQGAYEQYF
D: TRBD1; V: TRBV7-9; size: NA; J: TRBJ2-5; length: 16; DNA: TGTGCCAGCAGCTTACACAGGGGGTACTCTCAAGAGACCCAGTACTTC; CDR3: CASSLHRGYSQETQYF